A selection of T cell receptor beta chains follows, all from one sample in a study of T cells in Graves' hyperthyroidism and ophthalmopathy. Each CDR3 protein gets one entry after TCRdb re-called the multiplex PCR reads with MiXCR. The sample consists of 200,000 to 250,000 distinct CDR3 sequences, 15% to 20% of them appearing once. What was sequenced was blood. All receptors derive from a man in his forties or fifties with Graves' hyperthyroidism. The CDR3 runs from the conserved cysteine through the conserved F or W. A D gene is named only where the DNA matches it firmly. A clone size is listed for some rows: how often the clone was seen (once, few, many), or a class if it is expanded.

J gene	D gene	V gene	clone size	CDR3 DNA	CDR3 protein
TRBJ1-4	-	TRBV6-1	-	TGTGCCAGCAACTACGGGGGGCTTGGAGAAAAACTGTTTTTT	CASNYGGLGEKLFF
TRBJ2-1	TRBD2	TRBV28	-	TGTGCCAGCAGTTTAGAGGGACTAGCGGGGTATGAGCAGTTCTTC	CASSLEGLAGYEQFF
TRBJ2-5	-	TRBV20-1	few	TGCAGTGCTAGAGATCGTGGAGGGGGGGAGACCCAGTACTTC	CSARDRGGGETQYF
TRBJ2-1	TRBD1	TRBV12-3/TRBV12-4	many	TGTGCCAGCAGTCCAGGACAGGGTAACTACAATGAGCAGTTCTTC	CASSPGQGNYNEQFF
TRBJ1-1	-	TRBV19	-	TGTGCCAGTAAACTGACGGTCAGCACTGAAGCTTTCTTT	CASKLTVSTEAFF
TRBJ2-5	TRBD1	TRBV20-1	-	TGCAGTGCTGGAAGGACAGGGGTACAAGAGACCCAGTACTTC	CSAGRTGVQETQYF
TRBJ2-7	-	TRBV11-3	many	TGTGCCAGCAGCCGGGACATCACGTACGAGCAGTACTTC	CASSRDITYEQYF
TRBJ2-7	-	TRBV6-1	few	TGTGCCAGCGAAGTCGCCTACGAGCAGTACTTC	CASEVAYEQYF
TRBJ2-7	-	TRBV5-1	-	TGCGCCAGCAAAACCGGTGGCAGGCAGGACTACGAGCAGTACTTC	CASKTGGRQDYEQYF
TRBJ2-7	TRBD2	TRBV7-3	many	TGTGCCAGCAGCTTAATGGGCGGGAGTTCCTACGAGCAGTACTTC	CASSLMGGSSYEQYF
TRBJ2-3	-	TRBV12-3/TRBV12-4	many	TGTGCCAGCAGGAGGGGGGTTTCTAGCACAGATACGCAGTATTTT	CASRRGVSSTDTQYF
TRBJ2-7	-	TRBV28	-	TGTGCCAGCGTGGGGGGAGTGACCTACGAGCAGTACTTC	CASVGGVTYEQYF
TRBJ2-7	-	TRBV20-1	many	TGCAGTGCTAGAGACGGAGGGAAGGGTTCCTACGAGCAGTACTTC	CSARDGGKGSYEQYF
TRBJ2-1	TRBD2	TRBV5-1	many	TGCGCCAGCAGCCCACCGGGACTAGCGGCTCTCAATGAGCAGTTCTTC	CASSPPGLAALNEQFF
TRBJ2-5	-	TRBV7-8	many	TGTGCCAGCAGCTTACAGGGAGCCCTTCAAGAGACCCAGTACTTC	CASSLQGALQETQYF
TRBJ1-2	-	TRBV18	many	TGTGCCAGCTCACTCCCCGCTTGGGGCTACACCTTC	CASSLPAWGYTF
TRBJ1-3	TRBD1	TRBV19	once	TGTGCCAGTAGCCCCGGGGACAGGGGTATCTCTGGAAACACCATATATTTT	CASSPGDRGISGNTIYF
TRBJ1-2	-	TRBV6-1	few	TGTGCCAGCAGGAGAGGGGTTGACTATGGCTACACCTTC	CASRRGVDYGYTF
TRBJ2-7	TRBD1	TRBV2	many	TGTGCCAGCATAAGGGACAGGGGGCGATACGAGCAGTACTTC	CASIRDRGRYEQYF
TRBJ2-1	-	TRBV20-1	many	TGCAGTGCTAGGCAGGTAGGGTCCTACAATGAGCAGTTCTTC	CSARQVGSYNEQFF
TRBJ2-3	TRBD2	TRBV28	many	TGTGCCAGCAGTTTTGGCGGGAGTATAGATACGCAGTATTTT	CASSFGGSIDTQYF
TRBJ2-1	-	TRBV7-9	many	TGTGCCAGCAGCTTAGTCCCGTTTCGCGGAGGGTTGGACATCAATGAGCAGTTCTTC	CASSLVPFRGGLDINEQFF
TRBJ2-3	-	TRBV9	-	TGTGCCAGCAGCGCGAAAGTGGGGGCAAGTCAAGGAGATACGCAGTATTTT	CASSAKVGASQGDTQYF
TRBJ2-3	-	TRBV30	many	TGTGCCTGGCGGGGGCTAGCCGTTACCGATACGCAGTATTTT	CAWRGLAVTDTQYF
TRBJ2-3	TRBD2	TRBV20-1	many	TGCAGTGCTAGACGCGCGGGACTAGCGGGAACAGATACGCAGTATTTT	CSARRAGLAGTDTQYF
TRBJ2-7	TRBD2	TRBV11-3	many	TGTGCCAGCAGCCGAACTACAACTAGCGAAACAGGCCCTCCTTTCTACGAGCAGTACTTC	CASSRTTTSETGPPFYEQYF
TRBJ1-6	-	TRBV9	-	TGTGCCAGCAGCGCTTGGATGGGTTCACCCCTCCACTTT	CASSAWMGSPLHF
TRBJ2-7	-	TRBV28	once	TGTGCCAGCGCGACTCCTCACTCCTACGAGCAGTACTTC	CASATPHSYEQYF